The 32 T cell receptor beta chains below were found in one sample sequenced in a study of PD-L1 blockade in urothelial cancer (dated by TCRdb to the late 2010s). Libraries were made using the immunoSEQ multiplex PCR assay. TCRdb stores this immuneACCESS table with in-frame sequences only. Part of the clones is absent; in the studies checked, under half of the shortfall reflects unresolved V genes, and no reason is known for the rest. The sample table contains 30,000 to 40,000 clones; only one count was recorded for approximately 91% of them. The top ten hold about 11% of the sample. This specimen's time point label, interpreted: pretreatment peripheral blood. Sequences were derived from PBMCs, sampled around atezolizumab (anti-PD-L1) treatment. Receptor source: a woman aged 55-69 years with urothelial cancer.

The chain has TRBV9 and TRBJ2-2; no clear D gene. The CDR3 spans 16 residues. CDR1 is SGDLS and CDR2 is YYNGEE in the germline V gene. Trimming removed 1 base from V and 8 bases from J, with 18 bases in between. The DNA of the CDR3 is TGTGCCAGCAGCGTACAGGCACGACCAGACGTGGGGGAGCTGTTTTTT. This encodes CASSVQARPDVGELFF.

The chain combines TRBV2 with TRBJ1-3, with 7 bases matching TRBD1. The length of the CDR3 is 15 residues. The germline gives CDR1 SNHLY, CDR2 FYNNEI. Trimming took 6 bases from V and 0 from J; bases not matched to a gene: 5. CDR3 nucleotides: TGTGCCAGCAGGGCAGGGGACAGCTCTGGAAACACCATATATTTT. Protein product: CASRAGDSSGNTIYF.

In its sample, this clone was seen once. DNA for the CDR3: TGCGCCAGCAGCCGCGGGAGTGGGGGCCGTGACAGCAATCAGCCCCAGCATTTT. Residues: CASSRGSGGRDSNQPQHF. The V and J genes are TRBV4-1 and TRBJ1-5; D might be TRBD1 (6 bases). V lost 4 bases to trimming and J lost 1 base, with 20 bases between them. The CDR3 has 18 amino acids. Germline CDR1 MGHRA, CDR2 YSYEKL.

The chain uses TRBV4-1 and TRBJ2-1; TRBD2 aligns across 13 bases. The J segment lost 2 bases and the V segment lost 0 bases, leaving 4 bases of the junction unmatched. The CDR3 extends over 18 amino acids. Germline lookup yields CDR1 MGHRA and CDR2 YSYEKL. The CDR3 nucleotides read TGCGCCAGCAGCCAAGATCTTACTAGCGGGAGGGCCTACAATGAGCAGTTCTTC. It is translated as CASSQDLTSGRAYNEQFF.

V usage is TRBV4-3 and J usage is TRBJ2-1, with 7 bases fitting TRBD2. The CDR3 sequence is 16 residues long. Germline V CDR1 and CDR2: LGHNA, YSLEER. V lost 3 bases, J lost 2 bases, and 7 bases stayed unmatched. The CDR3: CASSQTSGETYNEQFF. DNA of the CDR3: TGCGCCAGCAGCCAGACGAGCGGGGAAACCTACAATGAGCAGTTCTTC.

CDR3 bases: TGCGCCAGCAGTGAGTTAAGACTAGCGGTCAATGAGCAGTTCTTC. It codes for CASSELRLAVNEQFF. The gene calls are TRBV10-2 and TRBJ2-1, with TRBD2 matching over 9 bases. This CDR3 contains 15 residues. Per the germline V gene, CDR1 is WSHSY and CDR2 is SAAADI. V shed 1 base, J shed 6 bases, and the junction held 4 bases outside the gene matches.

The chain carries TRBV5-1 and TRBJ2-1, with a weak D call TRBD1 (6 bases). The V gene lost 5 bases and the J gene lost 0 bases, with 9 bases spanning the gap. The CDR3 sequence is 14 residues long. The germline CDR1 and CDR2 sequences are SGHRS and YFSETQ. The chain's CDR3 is CASRQGNSYNEQFF. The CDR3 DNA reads TGCGCCAGCAGACAGGGAAACTCCTACAATGAGCAGTTCTTC.

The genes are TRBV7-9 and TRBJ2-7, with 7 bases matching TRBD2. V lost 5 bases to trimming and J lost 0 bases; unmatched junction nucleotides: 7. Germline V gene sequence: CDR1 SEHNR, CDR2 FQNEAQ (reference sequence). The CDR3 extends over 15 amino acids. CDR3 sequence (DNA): TGTGCCAGCAGCCTCCGCGGCGGGAGCTCCTACGAGCAGTACTTC. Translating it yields CASSLRGGSSYEQYF.

CDR3 DNA: TGTGCCAGCAGAGACAAAGGGGCCAGACTGTGGGAGCAGTACTTC. Protein: CASRDKGARLWEQYF. The chain employs TRBV28 and TRBJ2-7, with a weak D call TRBD1 (5 bases). The V end lost 6 bases, the J end lost 7 bases, and 22 bases lay between the germline ends. There are 15 residues in the CDR3. CDR1 and CDR2 from the germline V gene are MDHEN and SYDVKM.

CDR3 bases: TGTGCCACCAGCTCCGACAGTGTCGTGGCACACAGTTCTCCTAGCACAGATACGCAGTATTTT. Protein sequence: CATSSDSVVAHSSPSTDTQYF. This rearrangement joins TRBV15 to TRBJ2-3; possible D gene TRBD1, 5 bases. The CDR3 is 21 residues long. The germline CDR1 and CDR2 sequences are LNHNV and YYDKDF (reference sequence). Trimming removed 5 bases from V and 0 bases from J, with 30 bases in between.

CDR3 protein: CASSFSGLAGGPAFF. CDR3 bases: TGTGCCAGCAGTTTCTCGGGACTAGCGGGAGGGCCCGCGTTCTTC. The chain carries TRBV28 and TRBJ2-1; 16 bases fit TRBD2. The CDR3 totals 15 residues. V was pared by 3 bases and J by 15 bases, with 8 bases of the junction left unmatched. Germline V CDR1 and CDR2: MDHEN, SYDVKM.

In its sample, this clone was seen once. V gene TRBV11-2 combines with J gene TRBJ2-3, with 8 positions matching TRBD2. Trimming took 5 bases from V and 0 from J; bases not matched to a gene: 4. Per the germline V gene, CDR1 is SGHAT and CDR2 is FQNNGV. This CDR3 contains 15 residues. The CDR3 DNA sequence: TGTGCCAGCAGCCTACGGGAGGGAAGCACAGATACGCAGTATTTT. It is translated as CASSLREGSTDTQYF.

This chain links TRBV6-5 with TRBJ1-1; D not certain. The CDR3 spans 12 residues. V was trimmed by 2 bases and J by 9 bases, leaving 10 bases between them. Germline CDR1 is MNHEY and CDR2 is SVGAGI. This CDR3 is CASSYPGTKAFF. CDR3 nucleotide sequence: TGTGCCAGCAGTTACCCAGGAACCAAAGCTTTCTTT.

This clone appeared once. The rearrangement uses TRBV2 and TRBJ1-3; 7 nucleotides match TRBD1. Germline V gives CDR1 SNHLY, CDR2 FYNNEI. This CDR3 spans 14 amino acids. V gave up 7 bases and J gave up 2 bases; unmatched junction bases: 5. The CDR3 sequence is CASKGTVTGNTIYF. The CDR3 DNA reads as TGTGCCAGCAAGGGGACAGTCACTGGAAACACCATATATTTT.

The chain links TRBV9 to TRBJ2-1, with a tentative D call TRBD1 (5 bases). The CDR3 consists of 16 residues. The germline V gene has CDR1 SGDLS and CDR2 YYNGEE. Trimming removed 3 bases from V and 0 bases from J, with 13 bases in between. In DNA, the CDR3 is TGTGCCAGCAGCGCAATTTACAGGAGCTCCTACAATGAGCAGTTCTTC. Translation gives CASSAIYRSSYNEQFF.

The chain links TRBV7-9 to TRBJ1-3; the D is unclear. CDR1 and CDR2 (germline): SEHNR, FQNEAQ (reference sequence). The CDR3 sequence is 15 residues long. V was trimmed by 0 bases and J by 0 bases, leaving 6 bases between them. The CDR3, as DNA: TGTGCCAGCAGCTTAGCGCAGTCCTCTGGAAACACCATATATTTT. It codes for CASSLAQSSGNTIYF. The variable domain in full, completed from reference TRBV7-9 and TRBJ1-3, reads DTGVSQNPRHKITKRGQNVTFRCDPISEHNRLYWYRQTLGQGPEFLTYFQNEAQLEKSRLLSDRFSAERPKGSFSTLEIQRTEQGDSAMYLCASSLAQSSGNTIYFGEGSWLTVV.

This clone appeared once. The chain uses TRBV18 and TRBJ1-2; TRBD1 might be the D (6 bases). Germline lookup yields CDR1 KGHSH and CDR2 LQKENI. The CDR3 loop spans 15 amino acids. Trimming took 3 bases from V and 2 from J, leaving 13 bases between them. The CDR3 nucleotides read TGTGCCAGCTCACCCTTGACAGGAATGAACTATGGCTACACCTTC. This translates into CASSPLTGMNYGYTF.

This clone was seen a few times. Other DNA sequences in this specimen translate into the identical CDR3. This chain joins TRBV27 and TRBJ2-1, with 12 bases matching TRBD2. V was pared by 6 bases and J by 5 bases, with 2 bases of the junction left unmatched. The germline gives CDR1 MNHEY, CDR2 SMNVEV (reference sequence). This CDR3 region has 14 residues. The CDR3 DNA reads TGTGCCAGCAGGGGACTAGCGGGCGACAATGAGCAGTTCTTC. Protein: CASRGLAGDNEQFF.

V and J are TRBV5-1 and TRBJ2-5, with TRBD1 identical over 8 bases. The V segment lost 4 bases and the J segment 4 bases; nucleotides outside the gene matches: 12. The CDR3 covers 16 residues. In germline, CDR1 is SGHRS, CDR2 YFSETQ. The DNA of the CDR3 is TGCGCCAGCAGCCTAGCTGGACAGGGTAGGGGAGAGACCCAGTACTTC. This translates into CASSLAGQGRGETQYF.

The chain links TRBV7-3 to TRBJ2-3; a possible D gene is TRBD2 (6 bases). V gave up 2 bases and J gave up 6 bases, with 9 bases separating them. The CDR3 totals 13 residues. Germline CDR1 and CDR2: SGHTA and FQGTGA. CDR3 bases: TGTGCCAGCAGCTTAGGGGGACTGGATACGCAGTATTTT. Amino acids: CASSLGGLDTQYF. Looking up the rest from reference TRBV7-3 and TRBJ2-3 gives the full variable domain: GAGVSQTPSNKVTEKGKYVELRCDPISGHTALYWYRQSLGQGPEFLIYFQGTGAADDSGLPNDRFFAVRPEGSVSTLKIQRTERGDSAVYLCASSLGGLDTQYFGPGTRLTVL.

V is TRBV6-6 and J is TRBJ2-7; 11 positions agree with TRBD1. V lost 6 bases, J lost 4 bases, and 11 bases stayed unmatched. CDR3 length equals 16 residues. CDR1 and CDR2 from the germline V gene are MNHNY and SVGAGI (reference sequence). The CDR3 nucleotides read TGTGCCAGCAGGGGACAGGGGGTAGACGGTTTGTACGAGCAGTACTTC. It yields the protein CASRGQGVDGLYEQYF.

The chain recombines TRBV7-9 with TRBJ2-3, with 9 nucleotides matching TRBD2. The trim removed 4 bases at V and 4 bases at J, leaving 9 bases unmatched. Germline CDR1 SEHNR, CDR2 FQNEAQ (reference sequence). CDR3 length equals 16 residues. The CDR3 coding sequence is TGTGCCAGCAGCTCACCACGGACTAGCGCAGCAGATACGCAGTATTTT. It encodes CASSSPRTSAADTQYF.

CDR3 residues: CASSPTGNGYDEQFF. CDR3 nucleotide sequence: TGTGCCAGCAGCCCCACAGGGAACGGGTACGATGAGCAGTTCTTC. The chain has TRBV7-3 and TRBJ2-1; tentatively, D is TRBD1 (6 bases). The V and J ends lost 5 bases and 8 bases respectively, with 19 bases between them. The CDR3 runs 15 residues. Germline-derived CDR1 and CDR2 are SGHTA and FQGTGA.

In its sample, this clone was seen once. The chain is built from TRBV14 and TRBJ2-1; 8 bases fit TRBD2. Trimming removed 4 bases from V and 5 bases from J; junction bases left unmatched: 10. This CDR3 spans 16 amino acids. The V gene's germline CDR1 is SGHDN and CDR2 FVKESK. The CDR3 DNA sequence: TGTGCCAGCAGCCGGTCTAGACGGGAGGGTGACAATGAGCAGTTCTTC. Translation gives CASSRSRREGDNEQFF.

The CDR3 DNA is TGTGCCAGCAGTTTATTTGGCAGGGGTCAGCCCCAGCATTTT. It specifies CASSLFGRGQPQHF. V is TRBV27 and J is TRBJ1-5; maybe TRBD1 (6 bases). The CDR3 covers 14 residues. CDR1 and CDR2 (germline): MNHEY, SMNVEV (reference sequence). The germline V and J ends were trimmed by 1 base and 6 bases, with 10 bases remaining between them.

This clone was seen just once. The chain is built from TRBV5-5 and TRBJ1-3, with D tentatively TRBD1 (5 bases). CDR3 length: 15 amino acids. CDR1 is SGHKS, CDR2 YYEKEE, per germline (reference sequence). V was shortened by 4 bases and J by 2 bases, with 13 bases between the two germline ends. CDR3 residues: CASSLSQGTGNTIYF. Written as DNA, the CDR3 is TGTGCCAGCAGCCTCTCCCAGGGAACTGGAAACACCATATATTTT.

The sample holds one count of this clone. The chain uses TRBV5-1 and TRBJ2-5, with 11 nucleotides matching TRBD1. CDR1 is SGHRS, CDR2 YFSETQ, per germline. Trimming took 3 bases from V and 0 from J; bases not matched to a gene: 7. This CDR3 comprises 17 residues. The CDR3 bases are TGCGCCAGCAGCTACTACGGGACAGGGGGTTACCAAGAGACCCAGTACTTC. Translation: CASSYYGTGGYQETQYF. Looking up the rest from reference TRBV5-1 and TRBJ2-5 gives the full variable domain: KAGVTQTPRYLIKTRGQQVTLSCSPISGHRSVSWYQQTPGQGLQFLFEYFSETQRNKGNFPGRFSGRQFSNSRSEMNVSTLELGDSALYLCASSYYGTGGYQETQYFGPGTRLLVL.

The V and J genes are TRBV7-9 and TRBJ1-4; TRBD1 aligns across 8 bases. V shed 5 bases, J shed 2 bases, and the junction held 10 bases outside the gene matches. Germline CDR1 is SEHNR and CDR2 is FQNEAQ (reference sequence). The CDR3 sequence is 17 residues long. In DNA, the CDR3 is TGTGCCAGCAGCGGCCATAGTGCAGGGGGCACTAATGAAAAACTGTTTTTT. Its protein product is CASSGHSAGGTNEKLFF.

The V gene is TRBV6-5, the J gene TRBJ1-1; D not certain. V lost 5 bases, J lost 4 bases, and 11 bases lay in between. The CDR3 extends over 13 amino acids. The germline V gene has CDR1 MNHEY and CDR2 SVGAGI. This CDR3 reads CASSAAGGTEAFF. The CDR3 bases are TGTGCCAGCAGTGCCGCGGGTGGCACTGAAGCTTTCTTT.

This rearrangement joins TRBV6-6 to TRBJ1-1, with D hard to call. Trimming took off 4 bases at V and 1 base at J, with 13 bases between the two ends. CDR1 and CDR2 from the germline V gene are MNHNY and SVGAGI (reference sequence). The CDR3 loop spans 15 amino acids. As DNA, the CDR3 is TGTGCCAGCAGTTCAAGCCGTAGACAGAACACTGAAGCTTTCTTT. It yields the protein CASSSSRRQNTEAFF.

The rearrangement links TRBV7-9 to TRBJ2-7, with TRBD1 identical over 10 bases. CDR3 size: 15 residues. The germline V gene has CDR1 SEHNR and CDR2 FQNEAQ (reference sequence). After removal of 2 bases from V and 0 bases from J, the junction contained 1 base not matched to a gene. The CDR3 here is CASSLRTGGSYEQYF. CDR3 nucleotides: TGTGCCAGCAGCTTAAGGACAGGGGGCTCCTACGAGCAGTACTTC. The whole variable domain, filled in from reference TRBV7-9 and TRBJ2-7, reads DTGVSQNPRHKITKRGQNVTFRCDPISEHNRLYWYRQTLGQGPEFLTYFQNEAQLEKSRLLSDRFSAERPKGSFSTLEIQRTEQGDSAMYLCASSLRTGGSYEQYFGPGTRLTVT.

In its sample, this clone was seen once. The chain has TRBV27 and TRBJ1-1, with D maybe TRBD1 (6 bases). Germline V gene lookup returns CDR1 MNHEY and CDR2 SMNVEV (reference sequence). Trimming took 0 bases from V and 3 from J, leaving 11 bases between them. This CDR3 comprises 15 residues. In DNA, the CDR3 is TGTGCCAGCAGTTTATCCAGGGGTCCGTACACTGAAGCTTTCTTT. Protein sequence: CASSLSRGPYTEAFF.